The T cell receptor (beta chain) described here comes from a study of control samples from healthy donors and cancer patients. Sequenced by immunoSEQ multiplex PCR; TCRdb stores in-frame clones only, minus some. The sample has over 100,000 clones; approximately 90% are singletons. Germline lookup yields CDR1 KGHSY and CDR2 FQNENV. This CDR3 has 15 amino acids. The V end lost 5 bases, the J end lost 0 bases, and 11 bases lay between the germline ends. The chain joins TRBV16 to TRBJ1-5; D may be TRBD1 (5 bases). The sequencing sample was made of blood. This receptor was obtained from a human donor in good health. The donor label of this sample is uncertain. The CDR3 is CASSRDPYSNQPQHF. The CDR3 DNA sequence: TGTGCCAGCAGCAGGGACCCCTATAGCAATCAGCCCCAGCATTTT.